This is a list of T cell receptor beta chains from one sample in a study of blood T cell repertoires in COVID-19. The repertoire was sequenced with immunoSEQ multiplex PCR; TCRdb's copy has only in-frame clones and lacks some. The sample has about 25,000 clones, 81% seen once. Sequencing used peripheral blood. All receptors derive from a man in his sixties or seventies with acute or convalescent COVID-19. The CDR3 runs from the conserved cysteine through the conserved F or W. D genes are given only for firm matches. Expanded clones are given a class, and other clones once, few, many or no size at all.

abundance	v_gene	j_gene	d_gene	CDR3nt	CDR3aa
.	TRBV3-1/TRBV3-2	TRBJ2-4	TRBD2	TGTGCCAGCAGCCACTCAAGCGGGGGGCAGGGCATTCAGTACTTC	CASSHSSGGQGIQYF
once	TRBV10-2	TRBJ2-1	.	TGCGCCAGTAGCGTAGGCGGTGGAAATGAGCAGTTCTTC	CASSVGGGNEQFF
.	TRBV5-4	TRBJ1-1	TRBD1	TGTGCCAGCAGCTTGGGGGGGACAGAGAACACTGAAGCTTTCTTT	CASSLGGTENTEAFF
once	TRBV5-4	TRBJ2-5	TRBD2	TGTGCCAGCAGCTTGGTTCGGGGGGGCGCCCAGGAGACCCAGTACTTC	CASSLVRGGAQETQYF
.	TRBV28	TRBJ2-2	TRBD1	TGTGCCAGCAGTTTAGTAGGGACAGGGTTTACCGGGGAGCTGTTTTTT	CASSLVGTGFTGELFF
few	TRBV5-6	TRBJ2-1	.	TGTGCCAGCAGCCCGGGGACTTATTGGAATGAGCAGTTCTTC	CASSPGTYWNEQFF
.	TRBV7-8	TRBJ2-1	TRBD2	TGTGCCAGCAGCCAGCGGGGGGACCTCTCCTACAATGAGCAGTTCTTC	CASSQRGDLSYNEQFF
.	TRBV14	TRBJ2-7	.	TGTGCCAGCAGCCAAGATCGTTCGGGGTTGAAGCAGTACTTC	CASSQDRSGLKQYF
.	TRBV9	TRBJ1-5	.	TGTGCCAGCAGCGTAGTTCCAGGGGCTCGTGATCAGCCCCAGCATTTT	CASSVVPGARDQPQHF
.	TRBV6-2/TRBV6-3	TRBJ1-2	.	TGTGCCAGCAGTTACTCGGGCAGGGCGAATGGAGGCTACACCTTC	CASSYSGRANGGYTF
.	TRBV29-1	TRBJ1-5	.	TGCAGCGTTGAAGATCCGGGTCAGCCCCAGCATTTT	CSVEDPGQPQHF
.	TRBV30	TRBJ2-3	TRBD2	TGTGCCTTCATCTCTAGCGGGAGGGCCTGGGATACGCAGTATTTT	CAFISSGRAWDTQYF
.	TRBV3-1/TRBV3-2	TRBJ2-5	TRBD1	TGTGCCAGCAGCCATGATCCGGGACAGGGAAAAGAGACCCAGTACTTC	CASSHDPGQGKETQYF
.	TRBV30	TRBJ2-3	TRBD2	TGTGCCTGGGGGGCCCTCGGGGGGTTAGGAGATACGCAGTATTTT	CAWGALGGLGDTQYF
once	TRBV7-2	TRBJ1-1	.	TGTGCCAGCAGCCGGGGATTTGAAGCTTTCTTT	CASSRGFEAFF
.	TRBV11-2	TRBJ2-1	TRBD2	TGTGCCAGCAGCTTAATTCGGATAGCGGGTAATGAGCAGTTCTTC	CASSLIRIAGNEQFF
.	TRBV11-3	TRBJ1-1	.	TGTGCCAGCAGCTTAGGGCCGCGGGGGAACACTGAAGCTTTCTTT	CASSLGPRGNTEAFF
.	TRBV25-1	TRBJ1-2	.	TGTGCCAGCGCCGCAGGACTAAACTATGGCTACACCTTC	CASAAGLNYGYTF
.	TRBV29-1	TRBJ2-3	.	TGCAGCGTTCCGAAGGACTTATCCTCCAGAACAGATACGCAGTATTTT	CSVPKDLSSRTDTQYF
.	TRBV5-1	TRBJ2-1	.	TGCGCCAGCAGCTTGACTTATGACAATGAGCAGTTCTTC	CASSLTYDNEQFF
.	TRBV7-2	TRBJ2-2	TRBD1	TGTGCCAGCAGTTCTGGACAGGGGGTATTCGCGAACACCGGGGAGCTGTTTTTT	CASSSGQGVFANTGELFF
.	TRBV5-8	TRBJ2-7	.	TGTGCCAGCAGGGGGGCGTACGAGCAGTACTTC	CASRGAYEQYF
.	TRBV9	TRBJ1-2	.	TGTGCCAGCAGCGTATCGAACTATGGCTACACCTTC	CASSVSNYGYTF
.	TRBV21-1	TRBJ1-2	.	TGTGCCAGCAGCAAAGAATTACAGGTTAACTATGGCTACACCTTC	CASSKELQVNYGYTF
.	TRBV5-1	TRBJ2-5	TRBD2	TGCGCCAGCAGCTTTAGCGGGAGCGAAGGTGAGACCCAGTACTTC	CASSFSGSEGETQYF
.	TRBV10-3	TRBJ1-1	.	TGTGCCACCCTCAACCAGGGAACTGAAGCTTTCTTT	CATLNQGTEAFF
.	TRBV5-1	TRBJ1-4	.	TGCGCCAGCAGCTTGGGGATTCTCAGGGTCTTCGCCCCTAATGAAAAACTGTTTTTT	CASSLGILRVFAPNEKLFF
once	TRBV12-5	TRBJ2-7	.	TGTGCTAGTGGCAGGGGGGCTGGTGGCGAGCAGTACTTC	CASGRGAGGEQYF
.	TRBV5-5	TRBJ1-5	.	TGTGCCAGCAGCTTGGGTTCCCGACAGTCAAATCAGCCCCAGCATTTT	CASSLGSRQSNQPQHF
.	TRBV9	TRBJ2-2	.	TGTGCCAGCAGCGCCTTCGGTGGGCGGGAGCTGTTTTTT	CASSAFGGRELFF
.	TRBV11-2	TRBJ1-3	.	TGTGCCAGCAGCTTGAGGGTCTCTGGAAACACCATATATTTT	CASSLRVSGNTIYF
.	TRBV9	TRBJ2-2	.	TGTGCCAGCAGCGTAGGGTCACTCACCGGGGAGCTGTTTTTT	CASSVGSLTGELFF
.	TRBV19	TRBJ1-5	.	TGTGCCAGTAGTATCGGGGGGGGGAGCAATCAGCCCCAGCATTTT	CASSIGGGSNQPQHF
.	TRBV7-7	TRBJ2-2	TRBD1	TGTGCCAGCAGCTTAGGAGCTGTGACAGGGGGCCACACCGGGGAGCTGTTTTTT	CASSLGAVTGGHTGELFF
.	TRBV16	TRBJ1-2	.	TGTGCCAGCAGCCAATCGAGGACCCCTCAGGGAACCTATGGCTACACCTTC	CASSQSRTPQGTYGYTF
once	TRBV7-2	TRBJ1-3	.	TGTGCCAGCAGCCCTCACCAGGGGAACACCATATATTTT	CASSPHQGNTIYF
.	TRBV6-5	TRBJ1-2	.	TGTGCTTCGCAGGGGCGAGTATCTAACTATGGCTACACCTTC	CASQGRVSNYGYTF
.	TRBV18	TRBJ1-1	TRBD1	TGTGCCAGCTCAATGGGACAGGGGATGATCACTGAAGCTTTCTTT	CASSMGQGMITEAFF
.	TRBV9	TRBJ2-7	.	TGTGCCAGCAGCCCTAGCGAGAACGAGCAGTACTTC	CASSPSENEQYF
.	TRBV18	TRBJ1-2	.	TGTGCCAGCTCACTTTCAACGGACTATGGCTACACCTTC	CASSLSTDYGYTF